Listed here is a single T cell receptor (beta chain). In the original workflow: Researchers report that nucleated cell counts were estimated from reference gene primer amplification. Profiling relied on immunoSEQ multiplex PCR, and the TCRdb table lists in-frame clones only, not all of them. The V and J calls and clone size were taken over from that table, and D and trimming were inferred from the DNA. Of 150,000 to 200,000 clones listed, around 90% were seen once; the top ten hold 5%. This specimen comes from a study of blood T cell repertoires in COVID-19. Study overall: Specimens from acute and convalescent COVID-19 originated in the United States, Italy and Spain. From T cells, B-cell-depleted T cells, or PBMCs came the material, which was cDNA or gDNA.

The receptor was isolated from a human donor in a cohort sampled during active COVID-19. Sequencing was done on a sample of peripheral blood.

The CDR3 coding sequence is TGTGCCATCAGTGACCCTGGACAGGGGGCTGAAGCTTTCTTT. Protein sequence: CAISDPGQGAEAFF. V usage is TRBV10-3 and J usage is TRBJ1-1; 10 nucleotides line up with TRBD1. The V and J ends lost 3 bases and 6 bases, in that order; junction bases with no gene match: 4. The CDR3 extends over 14 amino acids. Germline CDR1 is ENHRY and CDR2 is SYGVKD.